This entry lists 11 T cell receptor beta chains sequenced from one sample in a study of T cell responses to AZD1222 COVID-19 vaccine. The assay was immunoSEQ multiplex PCR, and TCRdb's table has in-frame clones only and misses some. This sample has tens of thousands of clones; roughly 82% occur once, and the top ten carry 5% to 6%. The source was peripheral blood, collected on day 0 of AZD1222 vaccination. These receptors all come from an adult in good health.

The chain links TRBV14 to TRBJ2-2; tentatively, D is TRBD2 (6 bases). Germline values: CDR1 SGHDN, CDR2 FVKESK. The CDR3 has 14 residues. Trimming left V 1 base short and J 6 bases short, with 9 bases between. In DNA form, the CDR3 reads TGTGCCAGCAGCCAAGTGGAGGGTGCCGGGGAGCTGTTTTTT. As protein: CASSQVEGAGELFF.

The chain combines TRBV5-5 with TRBJ2-7, with 11 positions matching TRBD1. The V gene end was trimmed by 4 bases and the J gene end by 4 bases; junction bases not matched to a gene: 4. The germline CDR1 and CDR2 sequences are SGHKS and YYEKEE (reference sequence). The CDR3 is made up of 14 amino acids. CDR3 sequence reads: CASSPGQGVYEQYF. The CDR3 nucleotides read TGTGCCAGCAGCCCGGGACAGGGGGTTTACGAGCAGTACTTC.

J is TRBJ2-7 and V is TRBV28; 8 nucleotides align to TRBD2. The CDR3 is 14 amino acids. Germline V gene data show CDR1 as MDHEN and CDR2 as SYDVKM. The junction had 7 bases not matched to a gene; V was cut back by 9 bases and J by 0 bases. The CDR3 DNA follows: TGTGCCAGTCACGGCGGGGGGCGCTCCTACGAGCAGTACTTC. Its translation is CASHGGGRSYEQYF.

The count of this clone is one. The rearrangement links TRBV11-2 to TRBJ2-5; D is unclear. The germline V gene encodes CDR1 SGHAT and CDR2 FQNNGV. The germline V and J ends were trimmed by 0 bases and 2 bases, with 10 bases remaining between them. The length of the CDR3 is 15 residues. CDR3 DNA sequence: TGTGCCAGCAGCTTAGATATCCAACCGCAAGAGACCCAGTACTTC. It translates to CASSLDIQPQETQYF.

The rearrangement links TRBV5-1 to TRBJ2-5; D is possibly TRBD1 (6 bases). V lost 2 bases, J lost 2 bases, and 10 bases lay in between. The germline CDR1 and CDR2 sequences are SGHRS and YFSETQ. This CDR3 has 14 amino acids. CDR3 loop: CASSFKGEQETQYF. The CDR3 DNA sequence: TGCGCCAGCAGCTTTAAGGGGGAGCAAGAGACCCAGTACTTC.

V is TRBV18 and J is TRBJ1-6, with TRBD1 matching over 7 bases. Germline CDR1 and CDR2: KGHSH and LQKENI. This CDR3 contains 18 residues. Trimming removed 1 base from V and 8 bases from J; junction bases left unmatched: 14. In DNA, the CDR3 is TGTGCCAGCTCACCACGAACCTGGGACAGCAGAGGGGATTCACCCCTCCACTTT. It specifies CASSPRTWDSRGDSPLHF.

This clone was recorded once. The V and J genes are TRBV6-5 and TRBJ1-4; D not resolved. The V and J ends lost 6 bases and 1 base respectively, with 12 bases between them. From germline, CDR1 is MNHEY and CDR2 SVGAGI. CDR3 length: 15 residues. The CDR3 DNA reads TGTGCCAGCAGAACTCAGTATGTAACTAATGAAAAACTGTTTTTT. The encoded protein is CASRTQYVTNEKLFF.

The rearrangement joins TRBV4-2 to TRBJ2-3; TRBD2 matches 10 bases. The CDR3 is made up of 16 amino acids. V trimming: 5 bases; J trimming: 2 bases; junction bases outside the gene matches: 7. Germline-derived CDR1 and CDR2 are LGHNA and YNFKEQ. CDR3 nucleotide sequence: TGTGCCAGCAGCTCGGAGGGACTAGCGTTCACAGATACGCAGTATTTT. Translation gives CASSSEGLAFTDTQYF.

This clone is classed as medium-sized. The genes are TRBV27 and TRBJ1-2; no clear D. Deletions cut 8 bases from V and 6 bases from J, with 13 bases between. The CDR3 contains 12 residues. Germline CDR1 reads MNHEY; CDR2 reads SMNVEV (reference sequence). This chain's CDR3 is CASGSWRDGYTF. The CDR3 DNA is TGTGCCAGCGGCTCCTGGAGGGATGGCTACACCTTC.

The chain employs TRBV7-6 and TRBJ1-5; the match to TRBD1 covers 8 bases. The CDR3 consists of 14 residues. J lost 4 bases, V lost 4 bases, and 3 bases had no gene match. Germline CDR1 SGHVS, CDR2 FNYEAQ. CDR3 protein: CASSSGQANQPQHF. The CDR3 nucleotides read TGTGCCAGCAGCTCGGGACAGGCAAATCAGCCCCAGCATTTT.

The rearrangement links TRBV3-1 (or the pseudogene TRBV3-2) to TRBJ2-7; 12 bases map to TRBD1. V lost 4 bases, J lost 4 bases, and 5 bases stayed unmatched. This CDR3 is 15 amino acids long. Germline V gene sequence: CDR1 LGHDT, CDR2 YNNKEL (reference sequence). This CDR3 is CASSRGTGGSYEQYF. CDR3 DNA: TGTGCCAGCAGCCGCGGGACAGGGGGCTCTTACGAGCAGTACTTC.